These T cell receptor beta chains were read from a single sample in a study of glioma-infiltrating T cells. TCRdb reprocessed the multiplex PCR reads via MiXCR and lists one record per CDR3 protein. The data show under 20,000 distinct CDR3 sequences, with roughly 60% seen just once and approximately 42% held by the top ten. Material for sequencing was glioma tissue, nonneoplastic brain tissue, or PBMCs (not recorded which). The source of these receptors is a human donor with low-grade glioma or glioblastoma, undergoing nonglioma brain surgery, or in good health (not recorded which). The CDR3 runs from the conserved cysteine through the conserved F or W. The D gene is left open where the match is weak. Only part of the rows carry a size: once, few, many, or a class if the clone is expanded.

d_gene	v_gene	j_gene	abundance	CDR3aa	CDR3nt
.	TRBV20-1	TRBJ1-2	.	CSARTVANYGYTF	TGCAGTGCTAGGACAGTAGCTAACTATGGCTACACCTTC
.	TRBV6-1	TRBJ2-1	.	CASREDTYNEQFF	TGTGCCAGCAGAGAAGACACTTACAATGAGCAGTTCTTC
TRBD1	TRBV6-5	TRBJ1-4	once	CASSYGTGFNEKLFF	TGTGCCAGCAGTTACGGGACAGGATTTAATGAAAAACTGTTTTTT
TRBD2	TRBV20-1	TRBJ2-1	.	CGAPGTSGVSYNEQFF	TGCGGTGCTCCCGGTACTAGCGGTGTATCCTACAATGAGCAGTTCTTC
.	TRBV6-9	TRBJ1-5	.	CASSYSNGANQPQHF	TGTGCCAGCAGTTACTCGAACGGGGCCAATCAGCCCCAGCATTTT
.	TRBV6-2/TRBV6-3	TRBJ2-7	.	CASSFLDTEQYF	TGTGCCAGTAGTTTCCTGGATACAGAGCAGTACTTC
.	TRBV12-3/TRBV12-4	TRBJ1-2	many	CASSEAPYGYTF	TGTGCCAGCAGTGAGGCTCCCTATGGCTACACCTTC
TRBD1	TRBV5-4	TRBJ1-1	.	CASSRQGTEAFF	TGTGCCAGCAGCCGACAGGGAACTGAAGCTTTCTTT
.	TRBV11-1	TRBJ2-7	.	CASSLRTESSYEQYF	TGTGCCAGCAGCTTGAGGACAGAGAGCTCCTACGAGCAGTACTTC
.	TRBV6-1	TRBJ2-7	few	CASRGQTYEQYF	TGTGCCAGCAGAGGACAGACCTACGAGCAGTACTTC
.	TRBV2	TRBJ2-7	many	CASRFLTGSIGYEQYF	TGTGCCAGCAGATTTCTTACAGGCTCCATCGGCTACGAGCAGTACTTC
.	TRBV25-1	TRBJ2-1	.	CASSQGASGYNEQFF	TGTGCCAGCAGTCAGGGGGCTAGCGGGTACAATGAGCAGTTCTTC
TRBD1	TRBV6-1	TRBJ1-1	.	CASSLGTGAQGAFF	TGTGCCAGCAGTCTCGGGACAGGGGCACAGGGGGCTTTCTTT
.	TRBV6-2/TRBV6-3	TRBJ1-5	.	CASTGAQAGNQPQHF	TGTGCCAGCACCGGCGCGCAAGCTGGGAATCAGCCCCAGCATTTT
.	TRBV27	TRBJ1-1	.	CASSLRELATEAFF	TGTGCCAGCAGTTTAAGGGAATTGGCCACTGAAGCTTTCTTT
.	TRBV6-1	TRBJ2-3	many	CASGGAASTDTQYF	TGTGCCAGCGGGGGAGCGGCCAGCACAGATACGCAGTATTTT
.	TRBV6-2/TRBV6-3	TRBJ2-7	.	CASSYPDEQYF	TGTGCCAGCAGTTACCCTGATGAGCAGTACTTC
.	TRBV12-3/TRBV12-4	TRBJ1-1	few	CASNTRGVGDTEAFF	TGTGCCAGCAACACAAGAGGGGTGGGGGACACTGAAGCTTTCTTT
.	TRBV27	TRBJ2-4	.	CASSTRTGRGIQYF	TGTGCCAGCAGTACCCGAACAGGGAGAGGCATTCAGTACTTC
.	TRBV15	TRBJ1-2	.	CATSRAGKGGYTF	TGTGCCACCAGCAGAGCAGGGAAAGGTGGCTACACCTTC
.	TRBV28	TRBJ1-5	.	CASSSLLAGNQPQHF	TGTGCCAGCAGCTCCCTTTTAGCAGGCAATCAGCCCCAGCATTTT
TRBD2	TRBV20-1	TRBJ2-3	.	CSARELAGLDTQYF	TGCAGTGCTAGAGAACTAGCGGGTTTAGATACGCAGTATTTT
TRBD2	TRBV5-4	TRBJ2-5	once	CASRHTSGPPEETQYF	TGTGCCAGCAGGCATACTAGCGGGCCTCCCGAAGAGACCCAGTACTTC
.	TRBV20-1	TRBJ1-4	.	CSAKGTYEKLFF	TGCAGTGCTAAAGGGACTTATGAAAAACTGTTTTTT
.	TRBV6-6	TRBJ2-7	.	CASVPQVGGGSSYEQYF	TGTGCCAGCGTCCCCCAGGTTGGGGGGGGCTCCTCCTACGAGCAGTACTTC
.	TRBV6-5	TRBJ2-1	once	CASSTGGSNEQFF	TGTGCCAGCAGCACAGGAGGCTCCAATGAGCAGTTCTTC
.	TRBV6-5	TRBJ1-6	few	CASSYKQGGNSPLHF	TGTGCCAGCAGTTACAAACAGGGTGGTAATTCACCCCTCCACTTT
TRBD1	TRBV19	TRBJ1-5	many	CASSPGQVSDQPQHF	TGTGCCAGTAGTCCTGGACAGGTATCGGACCAGCCCCAGCATTTT
TRBD1	TRBV6-1	TRBJ1-5	.	CASSPGQGAGQPQHF	TGTGCCAGCAGCCCGGGACAGGGGGCCGGTCAGCCCCAGCATTTT
TRBD2	TRBV20-1	TRBJ2-1	medium-sized	CSARGLAESSYNEQFF	TGCAGTGCTAGGGGACTAGCGGAGAGCTCCTACAATGAGCAGTTCTTC
.	TRBV28	TRBJ1-1	.	CASSFWVLNTEAFF	TGTGCCAGCAGTTTTTGGGTGCTCAACACTGAAGCTTTCTTT
.	TRBV12-3/TRBV12-4	TRBJ1-1	.	CASSSPVTTEAFF	TGTGCCAGCAGTTCCCCAGTGACCACTGAAGCTTTCTTT
.	TRBV25-1	TRBJ1-1	.	CASSPLQGYTEAFF	TGTGCCAGCAGTCCCTTACAGGGATACACTGAAGCTTTCTTT
.	TRBV6-1	TRBJ1-1	.	CASSKRRQSGMNTEAFF	TGTGCCAGCAGCAAACGCCGACAGAGCGGGATGAACACTGAAGCTTTCTTT
.	TRBV20-1	TRBJ2-3	.	CSASPRQLTDTQYF	TGCAGTGCCTCCCCCCGCCAACTCACAGATACGCAGTATTTT
.	TRBV6-2/TRBV6-3	TRBJ1-5	once	CASSYSKVQPQHF	TGTGCCAGCAGTTACTCGAAAGTTCAGCCCCAGCATTTT
.	TRBV6-1	TRBJ1-6	.	CASSTYGGSNSPLHF	TGTGCCAGCAGTACGTACGGGGGCTCTAATTCACCCCTCCACTTT
TRBD2	TRBV27	TRBJ2-1	.	CASSFASGSSYNEQFF	TGTGCCAGCAGTTTCGCTAGCGGGAGTTCCTACAATGAGCAGTTCTTC
TRBD1	TRBV6-2/TRBV6-3	TRBJ2-7	.	CASSSHPGTGGNEQYF	TGTGCCAGCAGTTCTCATCCCGGGACAGGGGGGAACGAGCAGTACTTC
.	TRBV6-2/TRBV6-3	TRBJ2-1	.	CASSSPNEQFF	TGTGCCAGCAGCTCCCCTAATGAGCAGTTCTTC
TRBD2	TRBV6-2/TRBV6-3	TRBJ2-7	.	CASSYSSGRASYEQYF	TGTGCCAGCAGTTACTCTAGCGGGAGAGCGTCCTACGAGCAGTACTTC
.	TRBV7-2	TRBJ2-1	few	CASSLVVTIYNEQFF	TGTGCCAGCAGCTTAGTCGTGACAATCTACAATGAGCAGTTCTTC